This T cell receptor beta chain was found in a study of CD4 T cells in relation to SARS-CoV-2 and coronaviruses. On this clone itself: Its antigen remains unidentified.

Unexposed donor CD4+ T cells date from about 2011-2019, before the COVID-19 pandemic. CD4+ T cells were isolated from the cells after less than 13 days of culture. Trimming cost V 2 bases and J 5 bases; bases outside gene matches: 9. The CDR3 extends over 15 amino acids. Germline V CDR1 and CDR2: SGHRS, YFSETQ. The table came from immunoSEQ multiplex PCR; TCRdb's copy has only in-frame clones and leaves some out. The data show around 12,000 clones, with roughly 88% seen just once and roughly a quarter held by the top ten. This clonotype originated in a human donor in good health. The chain links TRBV5-1 to TRBJ2-7; 8 nucleotides match TRBD1. Sequenced input: CD4+ T cells from PBMCs, cultured in vitro. The CDR3 loop reads CASSFTDRVAHEQYF. The CDR3 coding sequence is TGCGCCAGCAGCTTCACGGACAGGGTAGCCCACGAGCAGTACTTC.